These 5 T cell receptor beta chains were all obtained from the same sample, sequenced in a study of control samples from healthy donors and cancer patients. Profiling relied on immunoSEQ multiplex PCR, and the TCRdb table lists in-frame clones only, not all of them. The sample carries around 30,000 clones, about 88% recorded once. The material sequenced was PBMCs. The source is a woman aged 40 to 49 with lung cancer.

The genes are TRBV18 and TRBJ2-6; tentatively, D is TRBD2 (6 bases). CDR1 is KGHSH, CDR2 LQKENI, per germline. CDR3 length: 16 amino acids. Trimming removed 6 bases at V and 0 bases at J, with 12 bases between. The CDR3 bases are TGTGCCAGCTCGGAGGGCCTTACCTCTGGGGCCAACGTCCTGACTTTC. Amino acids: CASSEGLTSGANVLTF.

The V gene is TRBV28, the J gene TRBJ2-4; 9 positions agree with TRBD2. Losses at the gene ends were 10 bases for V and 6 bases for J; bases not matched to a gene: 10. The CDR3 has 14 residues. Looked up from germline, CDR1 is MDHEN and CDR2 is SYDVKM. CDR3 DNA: TGTGCCACCGTAGGGCGGGGGGGCCGAAACATTCAGTACTTC. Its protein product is CATVGRGGRNIQYF.

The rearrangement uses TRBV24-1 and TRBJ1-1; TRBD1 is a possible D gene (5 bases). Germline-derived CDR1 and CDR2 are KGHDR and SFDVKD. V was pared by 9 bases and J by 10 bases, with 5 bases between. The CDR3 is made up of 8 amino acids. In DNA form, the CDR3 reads TGTGCCACCGGGGGAGCTTTCTTT. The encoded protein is CATGGAFF.

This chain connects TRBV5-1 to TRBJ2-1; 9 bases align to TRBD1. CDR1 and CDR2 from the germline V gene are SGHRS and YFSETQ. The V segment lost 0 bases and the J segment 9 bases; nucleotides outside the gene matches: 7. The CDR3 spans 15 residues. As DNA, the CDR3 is TGCGCCAGCAGCTTGGAGACAGGGGGATATAGTGAGCAGTTCTTC. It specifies CASSLETGGYSEQFF.

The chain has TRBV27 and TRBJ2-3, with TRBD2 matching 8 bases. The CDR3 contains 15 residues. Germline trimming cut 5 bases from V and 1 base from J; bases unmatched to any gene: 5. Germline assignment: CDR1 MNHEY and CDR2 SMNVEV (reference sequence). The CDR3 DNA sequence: TGTGCCAGCAGTCCCGAGACTAGCGGCACAGATACGCAGTATTTT. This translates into CASSPETSGTDTQYF.